The present entry profiles one T cell receptor (beta chain) with its context. The antigen is undetermined. TCR beta cDNA was made by 5'RACE template switching with UMIs. Each CDR3 protein gets one entry in TCRdb, which reprocessed the 5' RACE reads and gives no DNA. The table for this sample gives 550,000 or so distinct CDR3 sequences. This sample is drawn from a study of T cells expressing NK-cell markers. The wider study: Eight donors were sequenced, seven testing HCMV-seropositive and one testing seronegative. Overall study results and limits: Topping the CD3+CD56-NKG2C+ fraction as well were these clonotypes, in a few donors. Expanded clones of NKG2C+ T cells had an unclear HCMV specificity.

This CDR3 region has 12 residues. From germline, CDR1 is PRHDT and CDR2 FYEKMQ (reference sequence). The chain employs TRBV13 and TRBJ2-3. The clonotype was recovered from a man between 18 and 35 years old in good health. The material sequenced was blood T cells: a sorted CD56 or NKG2C T cell subset, CD4+ or CD8+ T cells, or bulk PBMC T cells (not recorded which). CDR3 residues: CASSSSVDTQYF.